This T cell receptor (beta chain) was obtained from a study of CD8+CD57+ T cells in acquired aplastic anemia. Study-level information: The study obtained an average of around 3.4 ug of DNA from sorted CD4+ and CD8+ cells.

Looked up from germline, CDR1 is MDHEN and CDR2 is SYDVKM. V lost 6 bases and J 3 bases, leaving 16 bases between the germline ends. This CDR3 has 15 residues. This clonotype has a handful of counts. Antigen specificity is unknown. The template for TCR beta VDJ and CDR3 sequence profiling was genomic DNA. TCRdb re-called the reads through MiXCR, storing one row per CDR3 protein. The sample consists of 200,000 to 250,000 distinct CDR3 sequences, roughly 50% of them appearing once. Findings and caveats of the study: Patients and controls shared 25 to 30 CD8+ CDR3 sequences, which appeared highly expressed in patients and within their immunodominant clones.

All sequencing subjects had displayed CD8+CD57+ cell expansion on flow cytometry. Patients, without exception, had severe acquired aplastic anemia. Sample: sorted CD4+, CD8+, or CD8+CD57+ T cells (not recorded which) from PBMCs. The receptor comes from a human donor with aplastic anemia. This sequence joins TRBV28 and TRBJ2-3; D is perhaps TRBD1 (7 bases). CDR3 bases: TGTGCCAGCAGACTACAGGGGACTGTAACAGATACGCAGTATTTT. Its translation: CASRLQGTVTDTQYF.